What follows are 3 T cell receptor beta chains derived from one specimen sequenced in a study of CD8 T cells in Susac syndrome (dated by TCRdb to the late 2010s). Library preparation used the immunoSEQ multiplex PCR assay. RNA was extracted using the RNeasy kit, and roughly 0.45 to 1 microgram was reverse transcribed with random hexamers. TCRdb reran the public reads through fastp at Q25 and MiXCR, keeping productive beta chains. Every CDR3 protein is listed once, alongside the most common genes and DNA of its rows. The sample records approximately 130,000 distinct CDR3 sequences, around 91% of which are singletons. Around 0.24% of the sample belongs to the ten largest clones. Input material: CD8+ T cells from PBMCs. Receptors were obtained from a human donor with multiple sclerosis.

The chain employs TRBV12-3 or TRBV12-4 and TRBJ1-1; D might be TRBD1 (5 bases). The ends were cut back, 4 bases at V and 0 bases at J, with 9 bases in the middle. CDR3 length: 14 residues. DNA of the CDR3: TGTGCCAGCAGTTGGGGACTTTTGAACACTGAAGCTTTCTTT. Translating gives CASSWGLLNTEAFF.

The rearrangement uses TRBV6-6 and TRBJ2-7; D might be TRBD2 (6 bases). Germline V gives CDR1 MNHNY, CDR2 SVGAGI (reference sequence). V was shortened by 4 bases and J by 3 bases, with 13 bases between the two germline ends. The CDR3 contains 14 residues. The CDR3 DNA reads as TGTGCCAGCAGTTCAGGGCTAGCGATCTACGAGCAGTACTTC. This codes for CASSSGLAIYEQYF.

The V call is TRBV11-2, the J call TRBJ2-7; possible D gene TRBD2, 6 bases. The CDR3 has 14 amino acids. Trimming removed 3 bases from V and 3 bases from J, with 12 bases in between. The V gene's germline CDR1 is SGHAT and CDR2 FQNNGV. CDR3 coding DNA: TGTGCCAGCAGCTTCGGGGGAGGCGGCTACGAGCAGTACTTC. This sequence encodes CASSFGGGGYEQYF.